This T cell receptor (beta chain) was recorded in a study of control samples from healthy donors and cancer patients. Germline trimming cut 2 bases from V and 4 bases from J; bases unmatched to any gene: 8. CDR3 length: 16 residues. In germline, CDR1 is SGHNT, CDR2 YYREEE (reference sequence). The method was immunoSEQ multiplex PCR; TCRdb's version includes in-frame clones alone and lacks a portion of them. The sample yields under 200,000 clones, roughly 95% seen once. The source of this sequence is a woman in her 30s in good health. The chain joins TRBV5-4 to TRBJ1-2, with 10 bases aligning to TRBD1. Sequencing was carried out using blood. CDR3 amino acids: CASSLPGQGFSYGYTF. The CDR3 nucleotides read TGTGCCAGCAGCTTACCGGGACAGGGGTTTTCCTATGGCTACACCTTC.